The 5 T cell receptor beta chains below come from one sample, sequenced in a study of OX40 agonist ivuxolimab in advanced cancers. Sequenced by immunoSEQ multiplex PCR; TCRdb stores in-frame clones only, minus some. The sample records more than 15,000 clones, 85% to 90% being singletons. The sample in question was CD4+ or CD8+ T cells sorted from blood, obtained in a trial of the OX40 agonist ivuxolimab. The receptors shown here come from an adult with an advanced solid tumor such as melanoma, head and neck, liver or kidney cancer.

This clone was seen just once. The chain carries TRBV2 and TRBJ2-5; 10 positions match TRBD2. CDR1 and CDR2 (germline): SNHLY, FYNNEI. CDR3 size: 16 residues. V lost 3 bases, J lost 5 bases, and 9 bases stayed unmatched. The CDR3 reads CASSDTGTSARETQYF. DNA for the CDR3: TGTGCCAGCAGTGACACCGGGACTAGCGCGCGCGAGACCCAGTACTTC.

The rearrangement links TRBV4-1 to TRBJ1-1; D gene unclear. The germline V and J ends were trimmed by 0 bases and 1 base, with 9 bases remaining between them. CDR3 length equals 15 residues. Germline loops: CDR1 MGHRA, CDR2 YSYEKL. The CDR3 DNA reads as TGCGCCAGCAGCCAAGATTGGGCCGCGAACACTGAAGCTTTCTTT. This codes for CASSQDWAANTEAFF.

V usage is TRBV7-9 and J usage is TRBJ2-7; 7 positions match TRBD1. Germline V gene data show CDR1 as SEHNR and CDR2 as FQNEAQ (reference sequence). CDR3 length equals 15 residues. The trim removed 8 bases at V and 2 bases at J, leaving 12 bases unmatched. This chain's CDR3 is CASGSATGLAYEQYF. CDR3 in DNA: TGTGCCAGCGGCTCCGCGACAGGGTTAGCCTACGAGCAGTACTTC.

The chain carries TRBV9 and TRBJ2-7; 8 positions agree with TRBD1. V lost 0 bases, J lost 5 bases, and 4 bases stayed unmatched. This CDR3 has 14 amino acids. CDR1 is SGDLS and CDR2 is YYNGEE in the germline V gene. CDR3: CASSVAGGVDEQYF. The CDR3 DNA reads as TGTGCCAGCAGCGTAGCAGGGGGCGTCGACGAGCAGTACTTC.

CDR3 in amino acids: CASRSGGDVLGYTF. The DNA for the CDR3 is TGCGCCAGCAGGTCGGGGGGGGATGTCCTTGGCTACACCTTC. This chain links TRBV10-1 with TRBJ1-2; tentative D call: TRBD1 (5 bases). V lost 6 bases and J lost 7, with 18 bases in between. Germline assignment: CDR1 WNHNN and CDR2 SYGVQD (reference sequence). The CDR3 covers 14 residues.